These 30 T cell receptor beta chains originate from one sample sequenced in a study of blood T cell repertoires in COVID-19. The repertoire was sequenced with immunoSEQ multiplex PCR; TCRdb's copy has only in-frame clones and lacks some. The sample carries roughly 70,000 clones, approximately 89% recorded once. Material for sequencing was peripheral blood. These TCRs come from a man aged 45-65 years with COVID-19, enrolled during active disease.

The DNA of the CDR3 is TGTGCCAGTAGCCGGACTTCGAGAGTTGAAAAACTGTTTTTT. Its protein product is CASSRTSRVEKLFF. This chain joins TRBV19 and TRBJ1-4; no definite D call. This CDR3 has 14 residues. Per germline, CDR1 LNHDA and CDR2 SQIVND (reference sequence). Between the trimmed V and J ends, which lost 6 bases and 7 bases, there was a span of 15 bases. Full variable domain (rest looked up from reference TRBV19 and TRBJ1-4): DGGITQSPKYLFRKEGQNVTLSCEQNLNHDAMYWYRQDPGQGLRLIYYSQIVNDFQKGDIAEGYSVSREKKESFPLTVTSAQKNPTAFYLCASSRTSRVEKLFFGSGTQLSVL.

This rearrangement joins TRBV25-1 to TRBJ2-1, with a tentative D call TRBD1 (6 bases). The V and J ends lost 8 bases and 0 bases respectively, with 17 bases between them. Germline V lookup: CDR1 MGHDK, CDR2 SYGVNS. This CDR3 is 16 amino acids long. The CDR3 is CASSERGKDSYNEQFF. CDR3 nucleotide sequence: TGTGCCAGCTCAGAAAGGGGGAAGGACTCCTACAATGAGCAGTTCTTC.

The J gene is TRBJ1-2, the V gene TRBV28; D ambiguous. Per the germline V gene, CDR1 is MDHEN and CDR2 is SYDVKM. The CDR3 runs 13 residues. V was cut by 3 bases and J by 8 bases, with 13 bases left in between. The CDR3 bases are TGTGCCAGCAGTTTTCCGGGGTTGGAGGGCTACACCTTC. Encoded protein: CASSFPGLEGYTF.

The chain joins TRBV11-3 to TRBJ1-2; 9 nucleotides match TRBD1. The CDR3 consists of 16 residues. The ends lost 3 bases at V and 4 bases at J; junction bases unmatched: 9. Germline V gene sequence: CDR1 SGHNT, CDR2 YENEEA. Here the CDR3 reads CASSFPRGDRVYGYTF. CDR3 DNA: TGTGCCAGCAGCTTTCCTAGGGGGGACAGGGTCTATGGCTACACCTTC. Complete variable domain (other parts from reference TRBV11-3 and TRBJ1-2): EAGVVQSPRYKIIEKKQPVAFWCNPISGHNTLYWYLQNLGQGPELLIRYENEEAVDDSQLPKDRFSAERLKGVDSTLKIQPAELGDSAVYLCASSFPRGDRVYGYTFGSGTRLTVV.

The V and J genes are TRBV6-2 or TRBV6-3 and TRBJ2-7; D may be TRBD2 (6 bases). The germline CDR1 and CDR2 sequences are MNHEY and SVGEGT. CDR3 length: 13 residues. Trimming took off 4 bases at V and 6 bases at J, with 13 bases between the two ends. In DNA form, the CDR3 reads TGTGCCAGCAGTTTTGATATAGCGGCCGAGCAGTACTTC. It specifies CASSFDIAAEQYF.

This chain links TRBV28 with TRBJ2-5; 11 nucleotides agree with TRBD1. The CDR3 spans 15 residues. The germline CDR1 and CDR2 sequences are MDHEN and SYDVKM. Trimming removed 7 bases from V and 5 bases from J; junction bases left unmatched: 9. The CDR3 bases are TGTGCCAGCATCCCTGGACAGGGGGCCAGGGAGACCCAGTACTTC. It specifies CASIPGQGARETQYF.

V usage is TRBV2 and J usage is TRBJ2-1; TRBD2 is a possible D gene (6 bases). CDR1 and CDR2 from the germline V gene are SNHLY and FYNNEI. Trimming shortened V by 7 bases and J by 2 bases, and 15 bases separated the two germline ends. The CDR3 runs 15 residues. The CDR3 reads CASTTGSFAYNEQFF. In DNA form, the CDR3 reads TGTGCCAGCACGACCGGGAGTTTCGCCTACAATGAGCAGTTCTTC.

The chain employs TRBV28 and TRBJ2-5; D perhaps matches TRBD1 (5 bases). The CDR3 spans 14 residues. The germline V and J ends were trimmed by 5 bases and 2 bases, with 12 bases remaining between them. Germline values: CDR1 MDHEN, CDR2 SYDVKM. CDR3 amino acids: CASSPPTVQETQYF. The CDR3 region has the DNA TGTGCCAGCAGTCCACCGACAGTACAAGAGACCCAGTACTTC.

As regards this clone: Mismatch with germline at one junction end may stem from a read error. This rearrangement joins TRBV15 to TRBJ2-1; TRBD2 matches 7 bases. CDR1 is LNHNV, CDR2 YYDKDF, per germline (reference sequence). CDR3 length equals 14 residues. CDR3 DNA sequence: TGTGCCACCAGCAGGGCAGGACTAGACAACGAGCAGTTCTTC. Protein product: CATSRAGLDNEQFF.

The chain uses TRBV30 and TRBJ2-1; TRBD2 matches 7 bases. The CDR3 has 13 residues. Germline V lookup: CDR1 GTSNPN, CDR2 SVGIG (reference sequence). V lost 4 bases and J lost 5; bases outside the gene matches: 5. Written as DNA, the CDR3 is TGTGCCTGGATGGGAGGGATCAACAATGAGCAGTTCTTC. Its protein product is CAWMGGINNEQFF.

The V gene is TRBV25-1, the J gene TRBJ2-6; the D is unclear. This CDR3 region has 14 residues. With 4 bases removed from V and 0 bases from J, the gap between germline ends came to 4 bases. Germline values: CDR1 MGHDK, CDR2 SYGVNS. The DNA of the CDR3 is TGTGCCAGCAGTGTTAACTCTGGGGCCAACGTCCTGACTTTC. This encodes CASSVNSGANVLTF.

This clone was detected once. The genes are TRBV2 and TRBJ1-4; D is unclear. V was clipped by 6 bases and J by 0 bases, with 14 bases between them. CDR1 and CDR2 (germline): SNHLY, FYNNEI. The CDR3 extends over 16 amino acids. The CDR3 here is CASRQAGYPTNEKLFF. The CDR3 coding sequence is TGTGCCAGCAGACAAGCAGGATACCCAACTAATGAAAAACTGTTTTTT.

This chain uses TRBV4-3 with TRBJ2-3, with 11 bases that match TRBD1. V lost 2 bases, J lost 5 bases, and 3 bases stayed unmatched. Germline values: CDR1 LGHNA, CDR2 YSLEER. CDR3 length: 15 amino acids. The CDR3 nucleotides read TGCGCCAGCAGCCAAATGGGACAGGGGGGAGATACGCAGTATTTT. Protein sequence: CASSQMGQGGDTQYF.

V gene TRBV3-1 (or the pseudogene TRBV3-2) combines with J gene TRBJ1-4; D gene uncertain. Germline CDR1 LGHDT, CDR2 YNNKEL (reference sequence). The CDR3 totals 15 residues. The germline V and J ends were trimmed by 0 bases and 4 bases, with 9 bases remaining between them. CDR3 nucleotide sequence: TGTGCCAGCAGCCAAGATACTGTCGGTAATGAAAAACTGTTTTTT. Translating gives CASSQDTVGNEKLFF.

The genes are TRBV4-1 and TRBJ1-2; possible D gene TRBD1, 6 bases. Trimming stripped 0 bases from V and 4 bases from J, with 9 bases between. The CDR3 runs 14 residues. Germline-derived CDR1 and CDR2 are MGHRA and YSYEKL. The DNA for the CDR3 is TGCGCCAGCAGCCAAGATCAACAGGGCTATGGCTACACCTTC. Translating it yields CASSQDQQGYGYTF.

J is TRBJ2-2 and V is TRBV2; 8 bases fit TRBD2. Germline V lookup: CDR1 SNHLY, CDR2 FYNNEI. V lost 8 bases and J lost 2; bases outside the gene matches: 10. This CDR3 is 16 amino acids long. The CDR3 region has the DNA TGTGCCAGCCTAGGGCCGACTAGCGCCAACACCGGGGAGCTGTTTTTT. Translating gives CASLGPTSANTGELFF. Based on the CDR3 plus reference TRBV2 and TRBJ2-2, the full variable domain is EPEVTQTPSHQVTQMGQEVILRCVPISNHLYFYWYRQILGQKVEFLVSFYNNEISEKSEIFDDQFSVERPDGSNFTLKIRSTKLEDSAMYFCASLGPTSANTGELFFGEGSRLTVL.

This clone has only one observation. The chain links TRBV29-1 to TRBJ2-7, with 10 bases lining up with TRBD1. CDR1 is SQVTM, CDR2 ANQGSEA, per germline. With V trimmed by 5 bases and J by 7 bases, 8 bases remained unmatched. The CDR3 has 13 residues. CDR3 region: CSVQRQGAGEQYF. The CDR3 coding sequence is TGCAGCGTTCAGAGACAGGGGGCGGGGGAGCAGTACTTC.

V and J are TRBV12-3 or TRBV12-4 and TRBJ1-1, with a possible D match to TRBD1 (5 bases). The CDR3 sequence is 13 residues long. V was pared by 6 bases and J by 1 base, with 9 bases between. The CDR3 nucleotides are TGTGCCAGCAGAGCTACAGGGAACACTGAAGCTTTCTTT. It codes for CASRATGNTEAFF.

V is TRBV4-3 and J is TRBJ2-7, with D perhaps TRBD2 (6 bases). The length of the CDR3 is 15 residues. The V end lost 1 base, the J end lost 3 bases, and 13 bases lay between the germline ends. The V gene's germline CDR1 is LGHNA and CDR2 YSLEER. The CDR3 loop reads CASSQGRGTYYEQYF. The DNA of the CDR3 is TGCGCCAGCAGCCAAGGTCGGGGGACCTACTACGAGCAGTACTTC.

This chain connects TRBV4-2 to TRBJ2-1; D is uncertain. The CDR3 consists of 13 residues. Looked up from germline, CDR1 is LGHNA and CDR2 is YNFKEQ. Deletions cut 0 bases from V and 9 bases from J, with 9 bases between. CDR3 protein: CASSQDRRSEQFF. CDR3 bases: TGTGCCAGCAGCCAAGATCGGCGGAGTGAGCAGTTCTTC.

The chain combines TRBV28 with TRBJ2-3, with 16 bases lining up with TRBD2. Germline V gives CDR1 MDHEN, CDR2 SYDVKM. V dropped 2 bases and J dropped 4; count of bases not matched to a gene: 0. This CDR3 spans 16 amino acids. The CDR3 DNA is TGTGCCAGCAGTTTAGGGACTAGCGGGAGGGCAGATACGCAGTATTTT. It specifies CASSLGTSGRADTQYF.

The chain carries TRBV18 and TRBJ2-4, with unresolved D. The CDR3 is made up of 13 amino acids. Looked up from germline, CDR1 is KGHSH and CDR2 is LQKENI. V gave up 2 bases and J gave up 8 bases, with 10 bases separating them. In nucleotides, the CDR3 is TGTGCCAGCTCACCAGACCTAGAGGACATTCAGTACTTC. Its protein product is CASSPDLEDIQYF.

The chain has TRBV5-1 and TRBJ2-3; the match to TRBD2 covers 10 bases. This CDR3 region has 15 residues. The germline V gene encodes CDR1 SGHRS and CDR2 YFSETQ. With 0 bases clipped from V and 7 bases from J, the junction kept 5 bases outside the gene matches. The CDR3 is CASSLVLAGANTQYF. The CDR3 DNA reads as TGCGCCAGCAGCTTGGTGCTAGCGGGAGCTAATACGCAGTATTTT.

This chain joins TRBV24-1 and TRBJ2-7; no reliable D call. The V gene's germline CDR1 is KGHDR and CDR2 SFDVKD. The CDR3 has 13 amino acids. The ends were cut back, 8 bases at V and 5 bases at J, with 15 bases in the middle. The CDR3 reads CATKSTSFDEQYV. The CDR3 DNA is TGTGCCACCAAGTCTACCTCCTTCGACGAGCAGTACGTC.

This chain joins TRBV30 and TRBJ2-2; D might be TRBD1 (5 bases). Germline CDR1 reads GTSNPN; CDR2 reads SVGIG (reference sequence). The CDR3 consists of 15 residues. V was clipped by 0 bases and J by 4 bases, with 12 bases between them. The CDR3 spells CAWSVSQVITGELFF. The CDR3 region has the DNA TGTGCCTGGAGTGTATCACAGGTCATCACCGGGGAGCTGTTTTTT.

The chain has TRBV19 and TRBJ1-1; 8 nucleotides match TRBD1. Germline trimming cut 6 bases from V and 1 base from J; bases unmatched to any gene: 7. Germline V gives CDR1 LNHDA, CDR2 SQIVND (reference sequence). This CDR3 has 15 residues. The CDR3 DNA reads TGTGCCAGTAGCATACAGGGGGTACGGAACACTGAAGCTTTCTTT. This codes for CASSIQGVRNTEAFF. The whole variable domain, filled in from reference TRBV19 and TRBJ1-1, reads DGGITQSPKYLFRKEGQNVTLSCEQNLNHDAMYWYRQDPGQGLRLIYYSQIVNDFQKGDIAEGYSVSREKKESFPLTVTSAQKNPTAFYLCASSIQGVRNTEAFFGQGTRLTVV.

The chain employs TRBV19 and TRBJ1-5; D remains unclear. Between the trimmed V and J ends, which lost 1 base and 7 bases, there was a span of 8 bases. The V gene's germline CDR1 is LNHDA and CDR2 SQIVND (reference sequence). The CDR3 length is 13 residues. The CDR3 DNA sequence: TGTGCCAGTAGTATAGCTGGAGGACAGCCCCAGCATTTT. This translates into CASSIAGGQPQHF.

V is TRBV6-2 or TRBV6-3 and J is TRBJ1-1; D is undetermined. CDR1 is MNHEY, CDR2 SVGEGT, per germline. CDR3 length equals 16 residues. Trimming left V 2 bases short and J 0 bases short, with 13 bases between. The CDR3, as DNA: TGTGCCAGCAGTTACCTACAGAGCCTGATGAACACTGAAGCTTTCTTT. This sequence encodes CASSYLQSLMNTEAFF.

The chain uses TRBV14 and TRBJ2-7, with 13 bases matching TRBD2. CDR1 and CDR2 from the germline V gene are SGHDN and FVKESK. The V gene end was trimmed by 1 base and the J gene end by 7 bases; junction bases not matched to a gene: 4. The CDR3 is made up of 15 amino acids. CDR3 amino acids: CASSQGLAGGSEQYF. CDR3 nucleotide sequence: TGTGCCAGCAGCCAAGGACTAGCGGGAGGAAGTGAGCAGTACTTC.

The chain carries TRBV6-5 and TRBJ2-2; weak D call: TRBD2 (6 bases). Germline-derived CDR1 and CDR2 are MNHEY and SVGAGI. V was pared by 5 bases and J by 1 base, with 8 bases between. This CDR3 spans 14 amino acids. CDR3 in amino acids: CASSPGRNTGELFF. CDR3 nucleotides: TGTGCCAGCAGTCCCGGGAGGAACACCGGGGAGCTGTTTTTT.